What follows are 19 T cell receptor beta chains derived from one specimen sequenced in a study of T-cell reconstitution after alpha-beta-depleted transplantation in children. The TCRbeta library incorporated unique molecular identifiers. MiXCR was run by TCRdb on the PCR reads, yielding one entry per CDR3 protein. The table shows 77,000 or so distinct CDR3 sequences, with roughly 18% occurring only once. The specimen comprised PBMCs, mostly from graft donor cells, sampled 360 days after TCRalphabeta/CD19-depleted stem cell transplant. Receptor source: a male patient aged 2-15 years who had a stem cell transplant for acute lymphoblastic leukemia, so the T cells may come from the graft donor.

In its sample, this clonotype was seen many times. The chain is built from TRBV30 and TRBJ2-1; 9 bases agree with TRBD2. V lost 2 bases to trimming and J lost 5 bases; unmatched junction nucleotides: 4. Germline lookup yields CDR1 GTSNPN and CDR2 SVGIG (reference sequence). The CDR3 runs to 14 residues. The CDR3 protein is CAWSRTSAHNEQFF. As DNA, the CDR3 is TGTGCCTGGAGTAGGACTAGCGCTCACAATGAGCAGTTCTTC.

This clonotype was observed at least ten times. The V and J genes are TRBV6-5 and TRBJ2-7; TRBD1 agrees at 8 bases. The V segment lost 2 bases and the J segment 0 bases; nucleotides outside the gene matches: 9. Germline V gene sequence: CDR1 MNHEY, CDR2 SVGAGI. The CDR3 is 17 residues long. The CDR3 here is CASSYTPPGGSSYEQYF. The CDR3 DNA reads as TGTGCCAGCAGTTACACACCACCAGGGGGCAGCTCCTACGAGCAGTACTTC.

This clonotype was picked up many times. The rearrangement links TRBV29-1 to TRBJ2-3, with D perhaps matching TRBD1 (5 bases). Germline assignment: CDR1 SQVTM and CDR2 ANQGSEA. The CDR3 sequence is 13 residues long. V lost 3 bases and J lost 2, with 9 bases in between. CDR3 in amino acids: CSVDRVFTDTQYF. The CDR3 DNA sequence: TGCAGCGTTGACAGGGTTTTCACAGATACGCAGTATTTT.

The V call is TRBV7-9, the J call TRBJ1-3; D not resolved. The CDR3 covers 13 residues. The germline CDR1 and CDR2 sequences are SEHNR and FQNEAQ (reference sequence). Trimming took off 4 bases at V and 6 bases at J, with 10 bases between the two ends. The CDR3 loop is CASSSQGVNTIYF. Here the CDR3 DNA reads TGTGCCAGCAGCTCACAAGGCGTAAACACCATATATTTT.

The chain joins TRBV20-1 to TRBJ2-2; D gene uncertain. The CDR3 loop spans 11 amino acids. V was pared by 3 bases and J by 3 bases, with 2 bases between. Germline CDR1 is DFQATT and CDR2 is SNEGSKA (reference sequence). CDR3 bases: TGCAGTGCTAGCCACACCGGGGAGCTGTTTTTT. This encodes CSASHTGELFF.

This clonotype turned up a few times. V usage is TRBV5-1 and J usage is TRBJ2-7; maybe TRBD1 (6 bases). V was pared by 7 bases and J by 0 bases, with 17 bases between. CDR1 and CDR2 (germline): SGHRS, YFSETQ. The CDR3 covers 15 residues. The CDR3 reads CASSPLDSYSYEQYF. CDR3 coding DNA: TGCGCCAGCTCCCCCCTGGACAGCTACTCCTACGAGCAGTACTTC.

There are a few counts of this clonotype. The genes are TRBV12-3 or TRBV12-4 and TRBJ2-7; D might be TRBD1 or TRBD2, each matching 5 bases. This CDR3 contains 14 residues. Between the trimmed V and J ends, which lost 3 bases and 0 bases, there was a span of 9 bases. CDR3 loop: CASSLGDASYEQYF. CDR3 in DNA: TGTGCCAGCAGTTTGGGGGACGCCTCCTACGAGCAGTACTTC.

The chain links TRBV3-1 to TRBJ2-2; 11 bases agree with TRBD2. Losses at the gene ends were 4 bases for V and 3 bases for J; bases not matched to a gene: 13. The germline CDR1 and CDR2 sequences are LGHDT and YNNKEL (reference sequence). The CDR3 extends over 19 amino acids. The CDR3: CASSLYRLAGLSYTGELFF. CDR3 coding DNA: TGTGCCAGCAGCCTCTACCGACTAGCGGGACTATCTTACACCGGGGAGCTGTTTTTT.

This clonotype was detected ten times or more. V usage is TRBV2 and J usage is TRBJ1-1; weak D call: TRBD1 (5 bases). This CDR3 is 18 amino acids long. Trimming pared 3 bases from V and 4 bases from J, leaving 24 bases between. The germline gives CDR1 SNHLY, CDR2 FYNNEI. CDR3: CASSEGSGFVGGSTEAFF. CDR3 bases: TGTGCCAGCAGTGAGGGATCAGGGTTCGTGGGAGGAAGCACTGAAGCTTTCTTT.

This clonotype was observed at least ten times. The chain is built from TRBV12-3 or TRBV12-4 and TRBJ2-7; D uncertain. This CDR3 contains 12 residues. V dropped 6 bases and J dropped 4 bases, with 10 bases sitting between them. CDR3 sequence: CASSPSFYEQYF. The CDR3 DNA reads as TGTGCCAGCAGCCCCTCTTTTTACGAGCAGTACTTC.

This sequence joins TRBV5-1 and TRBJ2-7; tentatively, D is TRBD2 (6 bases). Trimming cost V 1 base and J 1 base, with 18 bases left between them. Germline V CDR1 and CDR2: SGHRS, YFSETQ. The CDR3 consists of 17 residues. The CDR3: CASSLSFIAGRSYEQYF. In DNA form, the CDR3 reads TGCGCCAGCAGCTTGTCGTTTATTGCGGGAAGATCCTACGAGCAGTACTTC.

The chain employs TRBV24-1 and TRBJ2-1; weak D call: TRBD1 (6 bases). The length of the CDR3 is 14 residues. Trimming took off 9 bases at V and 5 bases at J, with 16 bases between the two ends. The germline CDR1 and CDR2 sequences are KGHDR and SFDVKD. CDR3 sequence (DNA): TGTGCCACCGTGGGGCAGGGGATTAACAATGAGCAGTTCTTC. Protein sequence: CATVGQGINNEQFF.

This clonotype was detected a few times. This chain links TRBV6-1 with TRBJ2-7; 9 bases are shared with TRBD2. CDR1 is MNHNS and CDR2 is SASEGT in the germline V gene. CDR3 length equals 13 residues. V gave up 6 bases and J gave up 8 bases; unmatched junction bases: 8. The CDR3 sequence: CASSNVAGEKQYF. In DNA form, the CDR3 reads TGTGCCAGCAGCAACGTAGCGGGAGAGAAGCAGTACTTC.

This clonotype was seen a handful of times. The rearrangement links TRBV12-3 or TRBV12-4 to TRBJ2-3, with TRBD1 matching over 8 bases. There are 15 residues in the CDR3. The trim removed 3 bases at V and 1 base at J, leaving 3 bases unmatched. The CDR3 coding sequence is TGTGCCAGCAGTTTCAGGGGGCCAGGCACAGATACGCAGTATTTT. Protein: CASSFRGPGTDTQYF.

There are many counts of this clonotype. The chain uses TRBV12-3 or TRBV12-4 and TRBJ2-7, with TRBD2 matching over 14 bases. CDR3 size: 15 residues. J lost 2 bases, V lost 6 bases, and 3 bases had no gene match. CDR3 nucleotides: TGTGCCAGCAGACCGGGACTAGCGGGAGCCTACGAGCAGTACTTC. This gives the protein CASRPGLAGAYEQYF.

V gene TRBV7-8 combines with J gene TRBJ1-5; tentatively, D is TRBD1 (6 bases). Trimming pared 5 bases from V and 3 bases from J, leaving 11 bases between. Germline CDR1 SGHVS, CDR2 FQNEAQ. The CDR3 is 14 amino acids. The chain's CDR3 is CASSIGGHNQPQHF. The CDR3 nucleotides read TGTGCCAGCAGCATCGGGGGGCACAATCAGCCCCAGCATTTT.

This sequence joins TRBV7-9 and TRBJ2-1; a possible D gene is TRBD2 (6 bases). Germline-derived CDR1 and CDR2 are SEHNR and FQNEAQ (reference sequence). V dropped 5 bases and J dropped 0 bases, with 14 bases sitting between them. This CDR3 is built from 16 residues. CDR3 region: CASSLSSAGSYNEQFF. CDR3 bases: TGTGCCAGCAGCCTTTCTAGCGCTGGCTCCTACAATGAGCAGTTCTTC. Full variable domain (rest looked up from reference TRBV7-9 and TRBJ2-1): DTGVSQNPRHKITKRGQNVTFRCDPISEHNRLYWYRQTLGQGPEFLTYFQNEAQLEKSRLLSDRFSAERPKGSFSTLEIQRTEQGDSAMYLCASSLSSAGSYNEQFFGPGTRLTVL.

The chain uses TRBV12-3 or TRBV12-4 and TRBJ2-7, with 13 positions matching TRBD2. V gave up 6 bases and J gave up 4 bases; unmatched junction bases: 12. CDR3 length: 17 amino acids. Here the CDR3 reads CASRPGLAGEGIYEQYF. The CDR3 nucleotides are TGTGCCAGCAGACCCGGACTAGCGGGAGAGGGGATTTACGAGCAGTACTTC.

The chain employs TRBV10-1 and TRBJ2-3, with D tentatively TRBD2 (5 bases). Trimming took 4 bases from V and 8 from J, leaving 7 bases between them. This CDR3 has 11 residues. CDR1 is WNHNN and CDR2 is SYGVQD in the germline V gene (reference sequence). This CDR3 is CASSAEGTQYF. CDR3 nucleotides: TGCGCCAGCAGTGCCGAGGGTACGCAGTATTTT.